Listed below are T cell receptor beta chains from one sample, sequenced in a study of regulatory T cells in long-lasting Graves disease. TCRdb reprocessed the multiplex PCR reads via MiXCR and lists one record per CDR3 protein. The profile shows 350,000 to 400,000 distinct CDR3 sequences, under 20% of them singletons. In addition, the sample was reused for a study of T cells in Graves' hyperthyroidism and ophthalmopathy.

The specimen was peripheral blood mononuclear cells (PBMCs), collected at new diagnosis, from a patient treated with antithyroid drugs. Receptor source: a woman aged 18-30 years with Graves disease. CDR3s include the opening cysteine and the closing phenylalanine or tryptophan. Each record gives: clone size, V gene, D gene, J gene, CDR3 protein, CDR3 DNA. A D gene is named only where the DNA matches it firmly. Expanded clones are given a class, and other clones once, few, many or no size at all.

>.|TRBV20-1|TRBD2|TRBJ2-5
CSARRGRDHQETQYF
TGCAGTGCTAGACGCGGGAGGGACCATCAAGAGACCCAGTACTTC
>.|TRBV12-3/TRBV12-4|.|TRBJ2-5
CASSLKVRETQYF
TGTGCCAGCAGTTTAAAGGTTCGCGAGACCCAGTACTTC
>many|TRBV18|.|TRBJ2-3
CASSPPSGDTQYF
TGTGCCAGCTCACCACCTTCGGGAGATACGCAGTATTTT
>.|TRBV19|.|TRBJ2-6
CASSAGLGISSGANVLTF
TGTGCCAGTAGTGCGGGTTTGGGGATCAGCTCTGGGGCCAACGTCCTGACTTTC
>many|TRBV2|.|TRBJ2-7
CASSEANFRFGHYEQYF
TGTGCCAGCAGTGAAGCGAATTTCAGGTTTGGACACTACGAGCAGTACTTC
>few|TRBV20-1|.|TRBJ2-3
CSASGGAGTDTQYF
TGCAGTGCTAGTGGGGGGGCGGGCACAGATACGCAGTATTTT
>.|TRBV3-1|.|TRBJ1-2
CASSHVQVGTNYGYTF
TGTGCCAGCAGCCATGTGCAGGTCGGAACTAACTATGGCTACACCTTC
>.|TRBV9|.|TRBJ1-1
CASSALSGGNTEAFF
TGTGCCAGCAGCGCCCTATCCGGGGGGAACACTGAAGCTTTCTTT
>.|TRBV11-1|TRBD1|TRBJ1-1
CASSADRAVTEAFF
TGTGCCAGCAGCGCGGACAGGGCCGTCACTGAAGCTTTCTTT
>.|TRBV3-1|TRBD1|TRBJ1-3
CASSRQQQGVPGNTIYF
TGTGCCAGCAGCCGTCAGCAGCAGGGGGTACCTGGAAACACCATATATTTT
>few|TRBV7-2|.|TRBJ1-6
CASSPPGGHVHNSPLHF
TGTGCCAGCAGTCCTCCGGGGGGGCACGTCCATAATTCACCCCTCCACTTT
>many|TRBV24-1|.|TRBJ2-7
CASSGGDGTYEQYF
TGTGCCTCCTCCGGTGGGGACGGGACCTACGAGCAGTACTTC
>.|TRBV20-1|.|TRBJ2-7
CSATRGGAEQYF
TGCAGTGCTACCCGAGGGGGGGCCGAGCAGTACTTC
>.|TRBV3-1|TRBD1|TRBJ1-1
CASSPRQGRSEAFF
TGTGCCAGCAGCCCCCGACAGGGGAGGAGTGAAGCTTTCTTT
>many|TRBV12-3/TRBV12-4|.|TRBJ2-7
CASSLSVDVASYEQYF
TGTGCCAGCAGTTTATCGGTAGACGTAGCCTCCTACGAGCAGTACTTC
>.|TRBV20-1|.|TRBJ1-2
CSGTEQDNYGYTF
TGCAGTGGTACGGAACAGGACAACTATGGCTACACCTTC
>many|TRBV7-9|.|TRBJ1-2
CASSSTGTPDGYTF
TGTGCCAGCAGCTCCACCGGGACCCCTGATGGCTACACCTTC
>.|TRBV6-1|.|TRBJ1-6
CATSFRGASSYNSPLHF
TGTGCCACCAGCTTTAGAGGGGCGAGCTCCTATAATTCACCCCTCCACTTT
>.|TRBV5-1|.|TRBJ1-6
CASSLDDISYNSPLHF
TGCGCCAGCAGCTTGGATGACATCTCCTATAATTCACCCCTCCACTTT
>many|TRBV12-3/TRBV12-4|TRBD1|TRBJ2-7
CASSPTGEHEQYF
TGTGCCAGCAGTCCGACAGGGGAACACGAGCAGTACTTC
>.|TRBV6-1|.|TRBJ1-1
CASSEARGDPRRTEAFF
TGTGCCAGCAGTGAAGCGCGGGGGGACCCCCGGCGCACTGAAGCTTTCTTT
>few|TRBV29-1|.|TRBJ2-7
CSVIWGAYEQYF
TGCAGCGTCATTTGGGGGGCCTACGAGCAGTACTTC
>many|TRBV30|.|TRBJ2-6
CAWSRTGRSGANVLTF
TGTGCCTGGAGCCGTACAGGGAGGTCTGGGGCCAACGTCCTGACTTTC
>many|TRBV2|.|TRBJ1-3
CASSVIGSSGNTIYF
TGTGCCAGCAGTGTGATAGGAAGCTCTGGAAACACCATATATTTT
>.|TRBV4-1|.|TRBJ1-1
CASSHGAGETEAFF
TGCGCCAGCAGCCATGGGGCAGGGGAAACTGAAGCTTTCTTT
>many|TRBV7-9|.|TRBJ2-7
CASSLVGEWTVHEQYF
TGTGCCAGCAGCTTAGTGGGTGAGTGGACTGTCCACGAGCAGTACTTC
>once|TRBV19|TRBD2|TRBJ2-1
CASSITSGSTEQFF
TGTGCCAGTAGTATAACTAGCGGGAGTACTGAGCAGTTCTTC
>.|TRBV2|.|TRBJ2-5
CASTPLGPRLSQYF
TGTGCCAGCACCCCCCTTGGGCCACGTCTTTCACAGTACTTC
>many|TRBV30|.|TRBJ1-6
CAWRVGFGSSYNSPLHF
TGTGCCTGGAGAGTTGGCTTCGGGAGCTCCTATAATTCACCCCTCCACTTT
>many|TRBV20-1|TRBD1|TRBJ2-1
CSARDTRQGDHNEQFF
TGCAGTGCTAGAGATACGAGGCAGGGGGATCACAATGAGCAGTTCTTC
>.|TRBV5-6|TRBD2|TRBJ2-5
CASSPGLAVLSGETQYF
TGTGCCAGCAGTCCGGGACTAGCGGTCCTTTCGGGAGAGACCCAGTACTTC
>.|TRBV27|TRBD2|TRBJ2-7
CASRSSGSASYEQYF
TGTGCCAGCAGATCAAGCGGGAGTGCCTCCTACGAGCAGTACTTC
>many|TRBV13|TRBD2|TRBJ2-7
CASSETSGHEQYF
TGTGCCAGCAGCGAGACTAGCGGCCACGAGCAGTACTTC
>.|TRBV6-2/TRBV6-3|.|TRBJ1-4
CASSYLRGEKLFF
TGTGCCAGCAGTTACCTAAGGGGTGAAAAACTGTTTTTT
>.|TRBV12-3/TRBV12-4|TRBD2|TRBJ2-5
CASSGLAGGSKTQYF
TGTGCCAGCAGTGGGTTAGCGGGGGGGTCGAAGACCCAGTACTTC
>many|TRBV28|TRBD1|TRBJ2-1
CASSPVSGTAYNEQFF
TGTGCCAGCAGTCCAGTTTCTGGGACAGCTTACAATGAGCAGTTCTTC
>few|TRBV5-6|TRBD1|TRBJ2-7
CASSLFMGTARYEQYF
TGTGCCAGCAGCTTGTTTATGGGGACAGCGAGATACGAGCAGTACTTC
>many|TRBV11-2|.|TRBJ1-2
CASGLGQHYGYTF
TGTGCCAGCGGCCTCGGACAGCACTATGGCTACACCTTC